This T cell receptor beta chain was identified during a study of blood T cells in healthy people across ages (dated by TCRdb to about 2015). Turning to the overall study: In model experiments, template switching captured roughly one uniquely barcoded TCR beta cDNA molecule for every two T cells. Using deep sequencing normalized with unique cDNA molecular identifiers, the study measured how TCR beta repertoire diversity changes with age. The donors were divided into four age groups: young (average around 15 years), middle-aged (around 41), aged (approximately 59) and long-lived (more than 75). To avoid experimental bias, donors of different ages were distributed randomly across sequencing lanes. For two donors (one aged 18 to 30 and one aged 80 or older), the study analyzed two additional independent replicas of 1 million unique cDNA reads from the same blood draw.

Notes on this clonotype: The clone's antigen remains unknown. A much larger clone sits a single nucleotide away, making a read error possible.

Systemically healthy Caucasian individuals from Russia, some 36 in total and aged about 6 to 100 years, were included as donors. Each donor gave around 9.9 milliliters of peripheral blood, collected into EDTA-treated Vacutainer tubes. Ficoll-Paque density-gradient centrifugation was used to isolate PBMCs, with at least 6.5 million per sample. Trizol reagent was used to extract total RNA from PBMCs, with at least 5.5 micrograms per sample. Naive CD45RAhigh/CD27high T cell percentages were measured by flow cytometry on a PBMC aliquot from every donor. What the study reported, not specific to this receptor: There was a strong correlation between observed TCR beta diversity and the percentage of naive T cells measured by flow cytometry. Estimates of total diversity from one million sequenced T cells were regarded as lower bounds and underestimates. As age increased, observed TCR beta diversity per million T cells dropped in a roughly linear way, and a significant reduction was already evident by age about 40. Compared with the aged group, more naive CD4+ T cells, fewer expanded clones and increased TCR diversity were shown by the long-lived group, suggesting age selection. Because profiling used bulk unsorted PBMCs, naive and antigen-experienced compartments could not be compared conclusively. The CMV infection status of donors was not known, potentially confounding age-related changes in expanded clonotypes.

The library was built by means of 5' RACE. The second PCR ran for roughly 7 to 11 cycles and used a J-beta primer mix along with a sample-barcoded 5' primer. A template-switch 5' adaptor carrying 12 random nucleotides introduced a unique molecular identifier onto each TCR beta cDNA molecule. At least 2.5 million CDR3-containing paired-end reads were obtained from each sample. All of the RNA was converted into first-strand cDNA using the Mint cDNA synthesis kit, with a TRBC-specific oligonucleotide serving as the primer. Following uracil-DNA glycosylase treatment, a first 18-cycle PCR with universal primers M1SS and BC2_uni_R was performed on all cDNA. The study's processing was this. Normalization of each sample was performed by random selection of 1 million high-quality reads, each carrying a distinct molecular identifier. Reads sharing molecular identifiers were discarded rather than binned into consensus sequences. MiTCR, with a Q25 quality threshold and the strictest error-elimination algorithm, was used for CDR3 identification, clonotype clustering and error correction. A nonparametric unseen species model with Euler transformation was used to estimate lower-bound total TCR beta diversity. Through fastp at Q25 and MiXCR, TCRdb rebuilt clones from the public reads, retaining in-frame beta chains. Merged by CDR3 protein, the rows form single entries marked with the most common genes and DNA. These V and J calls are TCRdb output, not the study's own analysis. The sample profile shows around 1,800,000 distinct CDR3 sequences; 39% of them were found once. In total, the top ten clones hold under 30% of the sample.

The CDR3 goes from the cysteine to the phenylalanine over 13 residues. Only the CDR3 region is kept as DNA, spanning 39 bases read in frame from base 1. Per the germline V gene, SGHTA is the CDR1 and FQGNSA is the CDR2. The sequence joins TRBV7-2 to TRBJ2-1, with no confidently assigned D gene. Sequencing was done on a sample of blood. The sequence was obtained from a human donor in good health. The nucleotide sequence is TGTGCCAGCAGTTACGGGCGGTACAATGGGCAGTTCTTC. This translates into CASSYGRYNGQFF.